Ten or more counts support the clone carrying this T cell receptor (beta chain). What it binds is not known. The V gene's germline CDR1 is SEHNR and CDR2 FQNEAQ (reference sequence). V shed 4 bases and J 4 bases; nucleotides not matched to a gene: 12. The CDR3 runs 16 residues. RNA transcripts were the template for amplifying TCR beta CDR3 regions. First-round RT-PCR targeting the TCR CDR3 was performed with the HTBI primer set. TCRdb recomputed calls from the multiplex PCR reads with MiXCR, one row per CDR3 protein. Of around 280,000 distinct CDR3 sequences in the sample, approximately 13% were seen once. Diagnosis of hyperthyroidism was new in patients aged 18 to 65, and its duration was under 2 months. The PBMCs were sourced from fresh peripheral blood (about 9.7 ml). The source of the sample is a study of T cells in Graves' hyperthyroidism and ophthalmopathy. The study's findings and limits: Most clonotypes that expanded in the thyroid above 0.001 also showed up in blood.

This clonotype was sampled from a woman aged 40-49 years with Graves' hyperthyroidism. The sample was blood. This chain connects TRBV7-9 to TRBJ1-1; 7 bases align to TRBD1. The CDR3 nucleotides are TGTGCCAGCAGCTGGCCCGCCGACAGGGCGGCCACTGAAGCTTTCTTT. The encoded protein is CASSWPADRAATEAFF.